A single sample is the source of the 17 T cell receptor beta chains below, sequenced in a study of T cell responses to AZD1222 COVID-19 vaccine. Method: immunoSEQ multiplex PCR; TCRdb's copy keeps in-frame clones and lacks some. The sample lists 100,000 to 150,000 clones, roughly 90% seen once, with approximately 1.4% in the top ten. The sequenced sample was peripheral blood, obtained on day 0 of AZD1222 vaccination. The receptors were sampled from an adult in good health.

The chain carries TRBV7-2 and TRBJ1-1; 7 nucleotides agree with TRBD1. V lost 5 bases and J lost 1; bases outside the gene matches: 13. The V gene's germline CDR1 is SGHTA and CDR2 FQGNSA. This CDR3 is built from 17 residues. CDR3 residues: CASSLGQRLVRNTEAFF. CDR3 bases: TGTGCCAGCAGCCTGGGACAGCGACTTGTGCGGAACACTGAAGCTTTCTTT.

The CDR3 region is CASSLNTLYTEAFF. The CDR3 region has the DNA TGCGCCAGCAGCTTGAACACGCTCTACACTGAAGCTTTCTTT. The chain links TRBV5-1 to TRBJ1-1, with D hard to call. The CDR3 runs to 14 residues. Germline V gives CDR1 SGHRS, CDR2 YFSETQ. The V gene lost 1 base and the J gene lost 3 bases, with 10 bases spanning the gap.

V gene TRBV5-8 combines with J gene TRBJ1-1; 7 nucleotides match TRBD1. The germline V gene has CDR1 SGHTS and CDR2 YDEGEE. The CDR3 length is 15 residues. V shed 4 bases, J shed 2 bases, and the junction held 8 bases outside the gene matches. CDR3 coding DNA: TGTGCCAGCAGCGCGGGACAGATTTCTAACACTGAAGCTTTCTTT. The encoded protein is CASSAGQISNTEAFF.

This clone is a singleton in its sample. The chain combines TRBV28 with TRBJ2-7; maybe TRBD1 (5 bases). V was shortened by 6 bases and J by 1 base, with 13 bases between the two germline ends. Germline V lookup: CDR1 MDHEN, CDR2 SYDVKM. The CDR3 consists of 14 residues. The CDR3 loop reads CASSLAGISYEQYF. CDR3 DNA: TGTGCCAGCAGCCTCGCAGGGATATCCTACGAGCAGTACTTC.

The chain recombines TRBV6-1 with TRBJ2-3, with no clear D. The CDR3 is 11 amino acids. Trimming removed 0 bases from V and 10 bases from J, with 5 bases in between. Germline V gene sequence: CDR1 MNHNS, CDR2 SASEGT. CDR3 in DNA: TGTGCCAGCAGTGAAGCCTTCCCGCAGTATTTT. It is translated as CASSEAFPQYF.

The J gene is TRBJ1-3, the V gene TRBV14; the D is unclear. Trimming cost V 4 bases and J 4 bases, with 11 bases left between them. CDR1 is SGHDN and CDR2 is FVKESK in the germline V gene. The CDR3 consists of 14 residues. CDR3 residues: CASSPPPAGNTIYF. CDR3 nucleotide sequence: TGTGCCAGCAGCCCCCCCCCGGCCGGAAACACCATATATTTT.

The CDR3 sequence is CASSPQGGDTQYF. Written as DNA, the CDR3 is TGCGCCAGCAGCCCCCAGGGGGGAGATACGCAGTATTTT. V and J are TRBV4-3 and TRBJ2-3; possible D gene TRBD1, 7 bases. V gave up 4 bases and J gave up 5 bases, with 10 bases separating them. Germline lookup yields CDR1 LGHNA and CDR2 YSLEER. The CDR3 runs 13 residues.

J is TRBJ2-3 and V is TRBV11-2; 9 positions agree with TRBD2. Germline values: CDR1 SGHAT, CDR2 FQNNGV. After removal of 1 base from V and 3 bases from J, the junction contained 11 bases not matched to a gene. This CDR3 contains 18 residues. CDR3 residues: CASSLGGLAGIQTDTQYF. CDR3 sequence (DNA): TGTGCCAGCAGCTTAGGAGGGCTAGCGGGGATTCAAACAGATACGCAGTATTTT.

The rearrangement joins TRBV3-1 (or the pseudogene TRBV3-2) to TRBJ1-6; the D is unclear. CDR1 and CDR2 from the germline V gene are LGHDT and YNNKEL (reference sequence). V lost 4 bases, J lost 9 bases, and 13 bases lay in between. The CDR3 covers 14 residues. CDR3 DNA: TGTGCCAGCAGCCCCAGCGGAGGGTTTTCACCCCTCCACTTT. It codes for CASSPSGGFSPLHF.

The chain joins TRBV6-6 to TRBJ2-1; 7 nucleotides line up with TRBD1. The CDR3 length is 15 residues. V lost 6 bases and J lost 0; bases outside the gene matches: 5. The germline V gene encodes CDR1 MNHNY and CDR2 SVGAGI (reference sequence). This CDR3 is CASRGTAPSYNEQFF. In DNA, the CDR3 is TGTGCCAGCAGGGGGACAGCTCCCTCCTACAATGAGCAGTTCTTC.

This clone was detected only a few times. For the CDR3, the DNA is TGTGCCAGCAGCTCGCCGGACAGGGTCCTCTATGGCTACACCTTC. It is translated as CASSSPDRVLYGYTF. The chain joins TRBV5-4 to TRBJ1-2; 8 bases align to TRBD1. In germline, CDR1 is SGHNT, CDR2 YYREEE (reference sequence). The CDR3 loop spans 15 amino acids. V shed 3 bases and J 4 bases; nucleotides not matched to a gene: 8.

The chain recombines TRBV19 with TRBJ2-3, with TRBD2 identical over 7 bases. Germline-derived CDR1 and CDR2 are LNHDA and SQIVND (reference sequence). V dropped 7 bases and J dropped 1; count of bases not matched to a gene: 8. The CDR3 is 15 amino acids. The CDR3 DNA reads TGTGCCAGTACGAGCAAGCGGGGTGGCACAGATACGCAGTATTTT. Its translation: CASTSKRGGTDTQYF.

This clone was seen once. The V gene is TRBV27, the J gene TRBJ1-2; perhaps TRBD1 as D (6 bases). The length of the CDR3 is 18 residues. Germline V CDR1 and CDR2: MNHEY, SMNVEV (reference sequence). Trimming took 5 bases from V and 0 from J, leaving 22 bases between them. The chain's CDR3 is CASSTRILRGKANYGYTF. The CDR3 DNA reads as TGTGCCAGCAGTACCAGGATCCTCAGGGGAAAAGCTAACTATGGCTACACCTTC.

The chain has TRBV5-6 and TRBJ2-7; a possible D gene is TRBD1 (5 bases). The CDR3 has 14 residues. Germline V gene sequence: CDR1 SGHDT, CDR2 YYEEEE. The ends were cut back, 2 bases at V and 4 bases at J, with 13 bases in the middle. The CDR3 DNA sequence: TGTGCCAGCAGCTTACTCGAGACAGAATACGAGCAGTACTTC. This sequence encodes CASSLLETEYEQYF.

V gene TRBV28 combines with J gene TRBJ2-3; 7 bases agree with TRBD2. Germline-derived CDR1 and CDR2 are MDHEN and SYDVKM. This CDR3 comprises 14 residues. With 4 bases clipped from V and 11 bases from J, the junction kept 12 bases outside the gene matches. In DNA form, the CDR3 reads TGTGCCAGCAGTTCTATAGCGCCAGGACTAGGGCAGTATTTT. Translation gives CASSSIAPGLGQYF.

The chain has TRBV19 and TRBJ2-4; D tentatively reads TRBD1 or TRBD2 (5 bases each). Germline V gene data show CDR1 as LNHDA and CDR2 as SQIVND (reference sequence). The V gene lost 2 bases and the J gene lost 3 bases, with 11 bases spanning the gap. This CDR3 has 15 residues. The CDR3 nucleotides are TGTGCCAGTAGTATAATGGGGGTTGGCAAAAACATTCAGTACTTC. Its protein product is CASSIMGVGKNIQYF.

The CDR3 protein is CASSLVFGGLNTEAFF. CDR3 nucleotide sequence: TGTGCCAGCAGCTTAGTCTTCGGAGGACTGAACACTGAAGCTTTCTTT. The gene calls are TRBV7-9 and TRBJ1-1; D uncertain. This CDR3 spans 16 amino acids. The germline V gene has CDR1 SEHNR and CDR2 FQNEAQ (reference sequence). V was shortened by 1 base and J by 0 bases, with 12 bases between the two germline ends.